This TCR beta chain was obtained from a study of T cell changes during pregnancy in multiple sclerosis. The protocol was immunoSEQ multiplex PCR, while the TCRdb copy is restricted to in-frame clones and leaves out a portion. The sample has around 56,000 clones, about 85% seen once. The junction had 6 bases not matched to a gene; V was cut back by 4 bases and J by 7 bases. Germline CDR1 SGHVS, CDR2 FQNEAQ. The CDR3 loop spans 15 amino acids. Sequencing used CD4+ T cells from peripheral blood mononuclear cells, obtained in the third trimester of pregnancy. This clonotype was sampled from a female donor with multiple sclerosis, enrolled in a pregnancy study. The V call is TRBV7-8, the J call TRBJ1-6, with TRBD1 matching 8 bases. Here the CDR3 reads CASSSGQGGNSPLHF. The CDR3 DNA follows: TGTGCCAGCAGCTCCGGACAGGGAGGGAATTCACCCCTCCACTTT.